These 27 T cell receptor beta chains were sequenced from one sample in a study of graft-versus-host responses after intestinal transplantation. These TCRs are of unknown antigen specificity. Assay used: immunoSEQ multiplex PCR; TCRdb lists only in-frame clones, some missing. The sample carries 65,000 to 90,000 clones, about 89% recorded once. Sequences were derived from unstimulated CD8+ T cells sorted from spleen or lymph node cells, sampled before intestinal transplant. These receptors were collected from a human donor who received an intestinal transplant.

CDR3 in amino acids: CASSSPSGLKNTEAFF. In DNA, the CDR3 is TGTGCCAGCAGTTCACCCTCGGGACTTAAGAACACTGAAGCTTTCTTT. The chain is built from TRBV28 and TRBJ1-1, with D possibly TRBD1 on 5 matching bases. Germline assignment: CDR1 MDHEN and CDR2 SYDVKM. There are 16 residues in the CDR3. The V end lost 4 bases, the J end lost 1 base, and 16 bases lay between the germline ends.

This rearrangement joins TRBV6-1 to TRBJ2-5; possible D gene TRBD2, 6 bases. The DNA end is more similar to TRBJ2-7, so the J call may be wrong. The V gene's germline CDR1 is MNHNS and CDR2 SASEGT. CDR3 size: 15 residues. CDR3 DNA sequence: TGTGCCAGCAGTGGGGGACTTCTTCCCTACTACGAGCAGTACTTC. It codes for CASSGGLLPYYEQYF.

The genes are TRBV27 and TRBJ2-5, with 8 bases matching TRBD1. The length of the CDR3 is 13 residues. V was pared by 4 bases and J by 7 bases, with 5 bases of the junction left unmatched. Per the germline V gene, CDR1 is MNHEY and CDR2 is SMNVEV (reference sequence). The CDR3 loop reads CASSWDRLGTQYF. The CDR3, as DNA: TGTGCCAGCAGTTGGGACAGGCTCGGGACCCAGTACTTC.

J is TRBJ2-5 and V is TRBV6-5; D might be TRBD2 (5 bases). The V and J ends lost 0 bases and 4 bases respectively, with 9 bases between them. Germline V CDR1 and CDR2: MNHEY, SVGAGI. The CDR3 covers 14 residues. In DNA, the CDR3 is TGTGCCAGCAGTTACTCGGTGGCGGGAGAGACCCAGTACTTC. Its translation: CASSYSVAGETQYF.

This clone was counted a single time. The gene calls are TRBV27 and TRBJ2-7; 11 bases agree with TRBD1. J lost 5 bases, V lost 5 bases, and 11 bases had no gene match. Germline CDR1 MNHEY, CDR2 SMNVEV (reference sequence). CDR3 size: 16 residues. CDR3 loop: CASSLRTGGKKNEQYF. CDR3 coding DNA: TGTGCCAGCAGTCTACGGACAGGGGGCAAGAAAAACGAGCAGTACTTC.

The genes are TRBV13 and TRBJ2-7, with D unresolved. The V gene's germline CDR1 is PRHDT and CDR2 FYEKMQ (reference sequence). The CDR3 runs to 13 residues. With 0 bases removed from V and 3 bases from J, the gap between germline ends came to 6 bases. The CDR3 sequence is CASSLGPGYEQYF. CDR3 sequence (DNA): TGTGCCAGCAGCTTAGGCCCGGGCTACGAGCAGTACTTC.

This chain joins TRBV7-9 and TRBJ2-7, with D tentatively TRBD1 (5 bases). CDR3 length equals 13 residues. Germline assignment: CDR1 SEHNR and CDR2 FQNEAQ (reference sequence). Trimming left V 5 bases short and J 3 bases short, with 11 bases between. The CDR3 region is CASSTGSDYEQYF. DNA of the CDR3: TGTGCCAGCAGCACAGGCTCAGACTACGAGCAGTACTTC.

In its sample, this clone was seen once. The rearrangement uses TRBV27 and TRBJ2-4; D gene unclear. Looked up from germline, CDR1 is MNHEY and CDR2 is SMNVEV (reference sequence). This CDR3 is 13 amino acids long. The ends were cut back, 5 bases at V and 2 bases at J, with 7 bases in the middle. CDR3 coding DNA: TGTGCCAGCAGTACCAGTCCCAAAAACATTCAGTACTTC. Amino acids: CASSTSPKNIQYF.

The chain links TRBV6-5 to TRBJ2-7; 8 nucleotides align to TRBD2. CDR3 length: 16 amino acids. The V gene's germline CDR1 is MNHEY and CDR2 SVGAGI. J gave up 2 bases and V 0 bases, and 6 bases lay outside the gene matches. The CDR3 reads CASSYSGAGGPYEQYF. The DNA of the CDR3 is TGTGCCAGCAGTTACTCCGGCGCGGGGGGACCCTACGAGCAGTACTTC.

The CDR3 protein is CASSQGALALNNEQFF. In DNA form, the CDR3 reads TGCGCCAGCAGCCAAGGGGCACTAGCGCTGAACAATGAGCAGTTCTTC. The chain recombines TRBV4-1 with TRBJ2-1, with TRBD2 matching over 7 bases. There are 16 residues in the CDR3. Germline assignment: CDR1 MGHRA and CDR2 YSYEKL. V was pared by 1 base and J by 5 bases, with 8 bases of the junction left unmatched.

This rearrangement joins TRBV28 to TRBJ2-7; D unresolved. Germline-derived CDR1 and CDR2 are MDHEN and SYDVKM. The CDR3 extends over 11 amino acids. Trimming took 6 bases from V and 2 from J, leaving 5 bases between them. CDR3 loop: CASSRTYEQYF. In DNA form, the CDR3 reads TGTGCCAGCAGCCGTACCTACGAGCAGTACTTC.

This chain links TRBV7-9 with TRBJ2-3; 10 nucleotides agree with TRBD1. There are 16 residues in the CDR3. Per germline, CDR1 SEHNR and CDR2 FQNEAQ (reference sequence). V lost 5 bases to trimming and J lost 3 bases; unmatched junction nucleotides: 8. CDR3 DNA sequence: TGTGCCAGCAGCACTAGTGACAGGGGGCGAACAGATACGCAGTATTTT. This codes for CASSTSDRGRTDTQYF.

V is TRBV13 and J is TRBJ2-7, with D tentatively TRBD2 (5 bases). Germline V lookup: CDR1 PRHDT, CDR2 FYEKMQ (reference sequence). V was trimmed by 4 bases and J by 0 bases, leaving 16 bases between them. The CDR3 length is 16 residues. CDR3 nucleotides: TGTGCCAGCAGCTCCGGTGGGTGGGAGTCCTCCTACGAGCAGTACTTC. Translation: CASSSGGWESSYEQYF.

The chain has TRBV7-9 and TRBJ2-7; 8 bases align to TRBD1. The CDR3 consists of 14 residues. V lost 5 bases to trimming and J lost 5 bases; unmatched junction nucleotides: 8. Germline V gene data show CDR1 as SEHNR and CDR2 as FQNEAQ (reference sequence). The CDR3 sequence is CASSLGRGLDEQYF. The CDR3 nucleotides are TGTGCCAGCAGCCTCGGCAGGGGGCTAGACGAGCAGTACTTC.

V is TRBV11-2 and J is TRBJ1-1; 9 bases agree with TRBD1. CDR1 and CDR2 from the germline V gene are SGHAT and FQNNGV. The CDR3 extends over 14 amino acids. V shed 2 bases, J shed 4 bases, and the junction held 2 bases outside the gene matches. CDR3 nucleotide sequence: TGTGCCAGCAGCTTAACAGGGGGCGGCACTGAAGCTTTCTTT. This codes for CASSLTGGGTEAFF.

V gene TRBV28 combines with J gene TRBJ2-1, with D hard to call. V lost 8 bases and J lost 3, with 11 bases in between. The CDR3 covers 13 residues. CDR1 is MDHEN and CDR2 is SYDVKM in the germline V gene. The CDR3 DNA follows: TGTGCCAGCGAACCGGGTTACTACAATGAGCAGTTCTTC. Translated: CASEPGYYNEQFF.

The J gene is TRBJ2-7, the V gene TRBV15; possibly TRBD2 for D (6 bases). The CDR3 runs 15 residues. Germline lookup yields CDR1 LNHNV and CDR2 YYDKDF (reference sequence). V was cut by 0 bases and J by 5 bases, with 14 bases left in between. This CDR3 reads CATSRDQEGADEQYF. In nucleotides, the CDR3 is TGTGCCACCAGCAGAGATCAGGAGGGAGCCGACGAGCAGTACTTC.

The chain recombines TRBV30 with TRBJ2-7; 10 bases fit TRBD2. Per the germline V gene, CDR1 is GTSNPN and CDR2 is SVGIG (reference sequence). V was pared by 1 base and J by 2 bases, with 5 bases of the junction left unmatched. The CDR3 runs 15 residues. Here the CDR3 DNA reads TGTGCCTGGAGTGCGTTAGCGGGGGGCCCCTACGAGCAGTACTTC. Encoded protein: CAWSALAGGPYEQYF. The whole variable domain, remainder taken from reference TRBV30 and TRBJ2-7, is SQTIHQWPATLVQPVGSPLSLECTVEGTSNPNLYWYRQAAGRGLQLLFYSVGIGQISSEVPQNLSASRPQDRQFILSSKKLLLSDSGFYLCAWSALAGGPYEQYFGPGTRLTVT.

The genes are TRBV15 and TRBJ1-4; 10 bases are shared with TRBD1. From germline, CDR1 is LNHNV and CDR2 YYDKDF (reference sequence). This CDR3 has 19 amino acids. V was clipped by 2 bases and J by 8 bases; unmatched bases: 17. The DNA for the CDR3 is TGTGCCACCAGCAGACCGTCTCACCGGGGACAGGGGCTTTCAGAAAAACTGTTTTTT. This translates into CATSRPSHRGQGLSEKLFF.

The rearrangement joins TRBV27 to TRBJ2-3, with a tentative D call TRBD1 (5 bases). The V gene's germline CDR1 is MNHEY and CDR2 SMNVEV (reference sequence). Between the trimmed V and J ends, which lost 6 bases and 2 bases, there was a span of 15 bases. This CDR3 is 15 amino acids long. The CDR3, as DNA: TGTGCCAGCAGCCCTAGGGGTTCCTACACAGATACGCAGTATTTT. Protein: CASSPRGSYTDTQYF.

The chain joins TRBV19 to TRBJ1-5; 7 bases line up with TRBD1. This CDR3 has 15 residues. Germline V lookup: CDR1 LNHDA, CDR2 SQIVND (reference sequence). Unmatched junction bases numbered 4, after V lost 4 bases and J lost 1 base. CDR3 nucleotide sequence: TGTGCCAGTAGTAGTTTCAGGGGGAGCAATCAGCCCCAGCATTTT. It specifies CASSSFRGSNQPQHF.

The gene calls are TRBV27 and TRBJ2-1; D is unclear. V was trimmed by 6 bases and J by 0 bases, leaving 6 bases between them. The CDR3 spans 13 residues. The germline gives CDR1 MNHEY, CDR2 SMNVEV (reference sequence). The CDR3, as DNA: TGTGCCAGCAGCCCCCGCTCCTACAATGAGCAGTTCTTC. Protein: CASSPRSYNEQFF.

This clone has just one count. The chain is built from TRBV7-9 and TRBJ2-7; maybe TRBD2 (5 bases). The CDR3 is 16 residues long. Trimming removed 4 bases at V and 1 base at J, with 17 bases between. Per germline, CDR1 SEHNR and CDR2 FQNEAQ (reference sequence). For the CDR3, the DNA is TGTGCCAGCAGCTCGTCGGGGTCCCCGAATTCCTACGAGCAGTACTTC. Translated, it gives CASSSSGSPNSYEQYF.

This clone has a handful of counts. At the DNA level, this CDR3 is encoded by other sequences in the same sample as well. The chain is built from TRBV7-8 and TRBJ2-5; D is unresolved. The CDR3 extends over 12 amino acids. Germline-derived CDR1 and CDR2 are SGHVS and FQNEAQ. Trimming pared 1 base from V and 5 bases from J, leaving 5 bases between. In DNA, the CDR3 is TGTGCCAGCAGCTTAGTGAGCGAGACCCAGTACTTC. Protein product: CASSLVSETQYF.

In this sample, this clone turned up once. The chain links TRBV28 to TRBJ2-5, with a possible D match to TRBD1 (6 bases). This CDR3 spans 14 amino acids. From germline, CDR1 is MDHEN and CDR2 SYDVKM. The V end lost 5 bases, the J end lost 3 bases, and 13 bases lay between the germline ends. The CDR3 sequence is CASSPLDSKETQYF. The DNA of the CDR3 is TGTGCCAGCAGTCCCCTGGACAGTAAAGAGACCCAGTACTTC.

CDR3 DNA sequence: TGTGCCAGCAGCTCACCCCTCAGATTGACAGGGGGAAACACTGAAGCTTTCTTT. Translation gives CASSSPLRLTGGNTEAFF. The genes are TRBV7-3 and TRBJ1-1, with 9 bases that match TRBD1. The CDR3 length is 18 residues. In germline, CDR1 is SGHTA, CDR2 FQGTGA. V lost 4 bases to trimming and J lost 2 bases; unmatched junction nucleotides: 14. The full variable domain, completed using reference TRBV7-3 and TRBJ1-1, is GAGVSQTPSNKVTEKGKYVELRCDPISGHTALYWYRQSLGQGPEFLIYFQGTGAADDSGLPNDRFFAVRPEGSVSTLKIQRTERGDSAVYLCASSSPLRLTGGNTEAFFGQGTRLTVV.

The chain links TRBV27 to TRBJ2-7, with D possibly TRBD2 on 5 matching bases. The CDR3 is 13 amino acids. V dropped 4 bases and J dropped 3 bases, with 10 bases sitting between them. Germline CDR1 reads MNHEY; CDR2 reads SMNVEV (reference sequence). CDR3 amino acids: CASSWATSYEQYF. The CDR3 DNA is TGTGCCAGCAGTTGGGCCACTAGCTACGAGCAGTACTTC.